These 27 T cell receptor beta chains originate from one sample sequenced in a study of T cell repertoires in cytomegalovirus infection. TCRdb passed the reads through MiXCR, listing each CDR3 protein once. The table shows 370,000 or so distinct CDR3 sequences, with about 32% occurring only once. No antigens are known for them. Sequences were derived from cultured PBMCs, sampled from culture after CMV antigen stimulation. These receptors were collected from a human donor in good health (CMV status not recorded). Some clones in this sample may be carry-over from other donors' samples.

This clonotype has more than one count but fewer than ten. The chain recombines TRBV7-9 with TRBJ2-1, with D unresolved. The ends were cut back, 0 bases at V and 4 bases at J, with 7 bases in the middle. Per the germline V gene, CDR1 is SEHNR and CDR2 is FQNEAQ (reference sequence). This CDR3 spans 14 amino acids. The CDR3 sequence is CASSLAGAYNEQFF. The CDR3, as DNA: TGTGCCAGCAGCTTAGCCGGCGCTTACAATGAGCAGTTCTTC.

This clonotype appeared many times. CDR3 nucleotide sequence: TGTGCCAGCAGCTCCTCCCTCACAGATACGCAGTATTTT. The encoded protein is CASSSSLTDTQYF. V and J are TRBV7-2 and TRBJ2-3; D remains ambiguous. Per the germline V gene, CDR1 is SGHTA and CDR2 is FQGNSA. V shed 4 bases and J shed 2 bases, with 7 bases lying between them. The CDR3 sequence is 13 residues long. The entire variable domain, with the rest obtained from reference TRBV7-2 and TRBJ2-3, is as follows: GAGVSQSPSNKVTEKGKDVELRCDPISGHTALYWYRQSLGQGLEFLIYFQGNSAPDKSGLPSDRFSAERTGGSVSTLTIQRTQQEDSAVYLCASSSSLTDTQYFGPGTRLTVL.

V is TRBV27 and J is TRBJ2-1, with TRBD2 matching 7 bases. The junction had 8 bases not matched to a gene; V was cut back by 10 bases and J by 8 bases. Germline lookup yields CDR1 MNHEY and CDR2 SMNVEV (reference sequence). The CDR3 has 12 amino acids. The CDR3 sequence is CAIREAFHEQFF. The CDR3 DNA follows: TGTGCCATCCGGGAGGCGTTTCATGAGCAGTTCTTC.

This clonotype was detected a few times. This chain joins TRBV11-3 and TRBJ2-1; D unclear. CDR1 and CDR2 from the germline V gene are SGHNT and YENEEA. The V and J ends lost 2 bases and 0 bases respectively, with 14 bases between them. This CDR3 contains 17 residues. Here the CDR3 reads CASSLPAHLGSYNEQFF. The CDR3 region has the DNA TGTGCCAGCAGCTTACCAGCACATCTGGGCTCCTACAATGAGCAGTTCTTC.

The V call is TRBV2, the J call TRBJ2-1; 7 bases map to TRBD2. J gave up 4 bases and V 7 bases, and 10 bases lay outside the gene matches. The germline gives CDR1 SNHLY, CDR2 FYNNEI. This CDR3 has 15 residues. CDR3 sequence (DNA): TGTGCCAGCACCGCTACCCAAGCGGGATACAATGAGCAGTTCTTC. This gives the protein CASTATQAGYNEQFF.

This chain connects TRBV7-8 to TRBJ2-7; 7 bases map to TRBD1. Trimming took 1 base from V and 4 from J; bases not matched to a gene: 10. The CDR3 is 16 residues long. Germline-derived CDR1 and CDR2 are SGHVS and FQNEAQ. The CDR3 region has the DNA TGTGCCAGCAGCTTAGTCCTAGACAGGGAGCCTTACGAGCAGTACTTC. Translating gives CASSLVLDREPYEQYF. Drawing the rest from reference TRBV7-8 and TRBJ2-7, the complete variable domain is GAGVSQSPRYKVAKRGQDVALRCDPISGHVSLFWYQQALGQGPEFLTYFQNEAQLDKSGLPSDRFFAERPEGSVSTLKIQRTQQEDSAVYLCASSLVLDREPYEQYFGPGTRLTVT.

This rearrangement joins TRBV7-6 to TRBJ2-1; the D is unclear. This CDR3 has 11 residues. The V gene lost 5 bases and the J gene lost 7 bases, with 6 bases spanning the gap. The V gene's germline CDR1 is SGHVS and CDR2 FNYEAQ. CDR3 loop: CASSVENEQFF. Written as DNA, the CDR3 is TGTGCCAGCAGCGTCGAGAATGAGCAGTTCTTC.

This clonotype was recorded at least ten times. The rearrangement joins TRBV7-2 to TRBJ2-3, with a tentative D call TRBD2 (5 bases). Deletions cut 2 bases from V and 1 base from J, with 13 bases between. CDR3 length: 16 amino acids. Germline V gives CDR1 SGHTA, CDR2 FQGNSA. The CDR3 reads CASSLQEGSGTDTQYF. In DNA form, the CDR3 reads TGTGCCAGCAGCTTACAAGAGGGCTCCGGCACAGATACGCAGTATTTT.

The gene calls are TRBV6-6 and TRBJ2-3; 9 bases agree with TRBD1. This CDR3 region has 15 residues. V trimming: 10 bases; J trimming: 6 bases; junction bases outside the gene matches: 14. CDR1 and CDR2 (germline): MNHNY, SVGAGI (reference sequence). This chain's CDR3 is CATSPGQGAADTQYF. In nucleotides, the CDR3 is TGTGCCACATCTCCGGGACAGGGAGCTGCTGATACGCAGTATTTT.

The chain carries TRBV9 and TRBJ2-7; 13 bases are a match to TRBD2. Per the germline V gene, CDR1 is SGDLS and CDR2 is YYNGEE. The CDR3 spans 14 residues. V was pared by 2 bases and J by 6 bases, with 2 bases of the junction left unmatched. CDR3 nucleotide sequence: TGTGCCAGCAGCGTGGGGACTAGCGGGACCGAGCAGTACTTC. Translated: CASSVGTSGTEQYF.

This clonotype has more than one count but fewer than ten. This chain joins TRBV19 and TRBJ1-1; D possibly corresponds to TRBD1 (5 bases). The CDR3 runs 17 residues. The germline V gene has CDR1 LNHDA and CDR2 SQIVND (reference sequence). V was trimmed by 6 bases and J by 1 base, leaving 21 bases between them. This chain's CDR3 is CASSKTPPDRGNTEAFF. In nucleotides, the CDR3 is TGTGCCAGTAGCAAAACCCCCCCCGACAGAGGGAACACTGAAGCTTTCTTT.

V usage is TRBV4-1 and J usage is TRBJ2-3, with D perhaps assigned TRBD1 or TRBD2 (5 bases each). Germline V gene lookup returns CDR1 MGHRA and CDR2 YSYEKL. There are 19 residues in the CDR3. V was cut by 0 bases and J by 5 bases, with 24 bases left in between. CDR3 loop: CASSQDYGGPPTGKDTQYF. The CDR3 DNA sequence: TGCGCCAGCAGCCAAGATTATGGGGGACCTCCCACGGGAAAAGATACGCAGTATTTT.

This clonotype was detected a few times. The rearrangement joins TRBV27 to TRBJ1-1; D might be TRBD1 (6 bases). CDR3 length: 15 residues. The germline gives CDR1 MNHEY, CDR2 SMNVEV (reference sequence). Trimming cost V 6 bases and J 0 bases, with 14 bases left between them. The CDR3 sequence: CASSLTGTMNTEAFF. Here the CDR3 DNA reads TGTGCCAGCAGCTTAACCGGGACAATGAACACTGAAGCTTTCTTT.

This clonotype was seen only a few times. V is TRBV7-8 and J is TRBJ2-1; 10 bases line up with TRBD2. The CDR3 runs to 20 residues. Losses at the gene ends were 0 bases for V and 0 bases for J; bases not matched to a gene: 11. In germline, CDR1 is SGHVS, CDR2 FQNEAQ. This CDR3 is CASSLALAGGIGRSYNEQFF. As DNA, the CDR3 is TGTGCCAGCAGCTTAGCATTAGCGGGAGGTATCGGACGCTCCTACAATGAGCAGTTCTTC.

A few counts support this clonotype. The chain has TRBV7-2 and TRBJ2-3; D remains ambiguous. CDR3 length equals 14 residues. The germline V gene has CDR1 SGHTA and CDR2 FQGNSA. V shed 1 base and J shed 3 bases, with 8 bases lying between them. The CDR3 DNA follows: TGTGCCAGCAGCTTAGATGCTACAACAGATACGCAGTATTTT. It yields the protein CASSLDATTDTQYF.

This clonotype turned up a few times. The chain links TRBV6-2 or TRBV6-3 to TRBJ2-2; D might be TRBD1 (5 bases). Trimming cost V 5 bases and J 1 base, with 20 bases left between them. The CDR3 consists of 18 residues. Per the germline V gene, CDR1 is MNHEY and CDR2 is SVGEGT. CDR3 amino acids: CASSPPRAGPQNTGELFF. DNA for the CDR3: TGTGCCAGCAGTCCCCCCAGGGCCGGTCCCCAGAACACCGGGGAGCTGTTTTTT.

The chain is built from TRBV4-3 and TRBJ2-1, with D perhaps matching TRBD2 (5 bases). The germline V gene encodes CDR1 LGHNA and CDR2 YSLEER. V dropped 2 bases and J dropped 2 bases, with 7 bases sitting between them. CDR3 size: 14 residues. This chain's CDR3 is CASSQSGTYNEQFF. The CDR3 DNA follows: TGCGCCAGCAGCCAAAGCGGCACCTACAATGAGCAGTTCTTC.

The sample holds a few counts of this clonotype. This chain connects TRBV7-2 to TRBJ2-2; D tentatively reads TRBD1 or TRBD2 (6 bases each). The germline CDR1 and CDR2 sequences are SGHTA and FQGNSA. This CDR3 has 16 amino acids. V lost 5 bases and J lost 0, with 13 bases in between. The CDR3 is CASSRGEPPNTGELFF. CDR3 sequence (DNA): TGTGCCAGCAGCAGGGGGGAGCCCCCGAACACCGGGGAGCTGTTTTTT.

This chain joins TRBV27 and TRBJ1-5, with 7 bases aligning to TRBD1. The CDR3 has 16 residues. V shed 6 bases and J 7 bases; nucleotides not matched to a gene: 15. Germline CDR1 is MNHEY and CDR2 is SMNVEV (reference sequence). The CDR3 bases are TGTGCCAGCAGCCCCAGGGGGGTGGGGGCAAGGCAGCCCCAGCATTTT. As protein: CASSPRGVGARQPQHF.

This clonotype was observed a handful of times. The V and J genes are TRBV28 and TRBJ1-4; 7 bases fit TRBD1. V lost 8 bases, J lost 3 bases, and 9 bases stayed unmatched. CDR3 size: 15 residues. The germline gives CDR1 MDHEN, CDR2 SYDVKM. CDR3 sequence reads: CASSSQGGANEKLFF. The CDR3 DNA sequence: TGTGCCAGCTCGTCGCAGGGGGGAGCTAATGAAAAACTGTTTTTT.

Remarks on this clonotype: At one boundary the junction diverges from the germline segment, which might be a read error. The V gene is TRBV7-8, the J gene TRBJ1-4; D is unclear. The germline CDR1 and CDR2 sequences are SGHVS and FQNEAQ. CDR3 length: 16 amino acids. CDR3 nucleotide sequence: TGTGCCAACAGCTTAGCGCGGCGGGCAACTAATGAAAAACTGTTTTTT. This translates into CANSLARRATNEKLFF.

This clonotype has just a few counts. The chain combines TRBV7-9 with TRBJ2-5; 10 nucleotides line up with TRBD2. The CDR3 has 14 residues. Germline CDR1 and CDR2: SEHNR and FQNEAQ (reference sequence). V lost 4 bases, J lost 5 bases, and 4 bases stayed unmatched. In DNA form, the CDR3 reads TGTGCCAGCAGCTCCACTAGCGGGATTGAGACCCAGTACTTC. Translated: CASSSTSGIETQYF.

The chain is built from TRBV7-6 and TRBJ2-1, with 7 nucleotides matching TRBD2. CDR1 is SGHVS, CDR2 FNYEAQ, per germline. V lost 4 bases to trimming and J lost 7 bases; unmatched junction nucleotides: 13. The CDR3 totals 16 residues. The CDR3 DNA reads TGTGCCAGCAGCTCGATGGGGAGGGCCGGTTTAAATGAGCAGTTCTTC. Its protein product is CASSSMGRAGLNEQFF.

This clonotype appeared once. This chain joins TRBV20-1 and TRBJ2-7, with 8 nucleotides matching TRBD1. There are 13 residues in the CDR3. After removal of 6 bases from V and 4 bases from J, the junction contained 8 bases not matched to a gene. Germline assignment: CDR1 DFQATT and CDR2 SNEGSKA (reference sequence). The chain's CDR3 is CSAPAGGAYEQYF. The CDR3 nucleotides are TGCAGTGCCCCCGCAGGGGGCGCGTACGAGCAGTACTTC.

This clonotype was seen more than once but under ten times. V usage is TRBV12-3 or TRBV12-4 and J usage is TRBJ1-2; tentatively, D is TRBD1 (6 bases). The germline V and J ends were trimmed by 6 bases and 4 bases, with 15 bases remaining between them. The CDR3 is made up of 14 amino acids. Here the CDR3 reads CASRGQTIAYGYTF. Written as DNA, the CDR3 is TGTGCCAGCAGGGGACAAACTATTGCCTATGGCTACACCTTC.

The chain recombines TRBV10-1 with TRBJ2-3; D call uncertain. The CDR3 contains 13 residues. Per germline, CDR1 WNHNN and CDR2 SYGVQD (reference sequence). Trimming pared 4 bases from V and 4 bases from J, leaving 9 bases between. The CDR3: CASSARGADTQYF. The CDR3 region has the DNA TGCGCCAGCAGTGCTCGTGGAGCAGATACGCAGTATTTT.

The V and J genes are TRBV7-2 and TRBJ2-3; weak D call: TRBD2 (6 bases). V lost 5 bases, J lost 1 base, and 13 bases lay in between. This CDR3 region has 15 residues. Germline V CDR1 and CDR2: SGHTA, FQGNSA. For the CDR3, the DNA is TGTGCCAGCAGCCCTCGGAGGGTAGGCACAGATACGCAGTATTTT. Protein product: CASSPRRVGTDTQYF.